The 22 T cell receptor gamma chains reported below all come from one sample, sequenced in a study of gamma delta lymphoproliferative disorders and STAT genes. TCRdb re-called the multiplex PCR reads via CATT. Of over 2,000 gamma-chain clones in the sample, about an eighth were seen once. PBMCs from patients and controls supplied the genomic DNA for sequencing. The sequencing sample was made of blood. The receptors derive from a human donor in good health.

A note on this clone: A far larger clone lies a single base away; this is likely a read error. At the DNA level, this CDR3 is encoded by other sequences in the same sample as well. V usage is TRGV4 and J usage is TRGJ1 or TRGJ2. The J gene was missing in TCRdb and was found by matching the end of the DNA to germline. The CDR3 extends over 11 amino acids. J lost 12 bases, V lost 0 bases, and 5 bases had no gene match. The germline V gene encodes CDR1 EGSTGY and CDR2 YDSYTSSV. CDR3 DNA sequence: TGTGCCACCTGGGATGGGCATGGGAAACTCTTT. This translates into CATWDGHGKLF.

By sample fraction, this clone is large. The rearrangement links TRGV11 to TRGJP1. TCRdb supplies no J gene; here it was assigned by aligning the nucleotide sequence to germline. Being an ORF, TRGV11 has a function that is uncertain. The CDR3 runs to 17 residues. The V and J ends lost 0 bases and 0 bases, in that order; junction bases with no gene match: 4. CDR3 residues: CACWIRHDDTTGWFKIF. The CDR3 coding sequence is TGTGCCTGCTGGATTAGGCACGATGATACCACTGGTTGGTTCAAGATATTT.

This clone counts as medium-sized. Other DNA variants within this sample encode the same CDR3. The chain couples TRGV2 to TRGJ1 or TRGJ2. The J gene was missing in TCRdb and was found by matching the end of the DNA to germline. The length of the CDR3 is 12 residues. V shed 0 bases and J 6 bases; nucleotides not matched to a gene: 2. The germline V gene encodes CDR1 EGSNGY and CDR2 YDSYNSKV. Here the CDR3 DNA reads TGTGCCACCTGGGACGGGCGTTATAAGAAACTCTTT. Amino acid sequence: CATWDGRYKKLF.

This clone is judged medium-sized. The CDR3 region is CATWDGHGRILDPKKLF. The CDR3 nucleotides read TGTGCCACCTGGGACGGGCACGGAAGGATACTGGACCCTAAGAAACTCTTT. This sequence joins TRGV2 and TRGJ1 or TRGJ2. The J gene is not listed in TCRdb, so it was assigned here from a DNA match to germline. The CDR3 covers 17 residues. J lost 9 bases, V lost 0 bases, and 20 bases had no gene match. In germline, CDR1 is EGSNGY, CDR2 YDSYNSKV.

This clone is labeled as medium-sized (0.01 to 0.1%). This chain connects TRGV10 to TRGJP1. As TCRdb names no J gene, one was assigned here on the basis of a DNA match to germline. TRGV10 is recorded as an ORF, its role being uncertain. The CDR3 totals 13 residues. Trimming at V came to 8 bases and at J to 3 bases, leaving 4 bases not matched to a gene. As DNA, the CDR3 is TGTGCTGCGTGGGCCTCCACTGGTTGGTTCAAGATATTT. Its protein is CAAWASTGWFKIF.

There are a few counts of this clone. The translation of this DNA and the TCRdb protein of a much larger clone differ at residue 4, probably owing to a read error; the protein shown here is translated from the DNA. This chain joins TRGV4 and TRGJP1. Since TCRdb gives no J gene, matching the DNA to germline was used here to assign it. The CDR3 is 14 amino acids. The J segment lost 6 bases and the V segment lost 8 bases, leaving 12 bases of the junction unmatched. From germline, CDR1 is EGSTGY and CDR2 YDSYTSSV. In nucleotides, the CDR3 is TGTGCCACCTCCTTGGATTTTGCTGGTTGGTTCAAGATATTT. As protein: CATSLDFAGWFKIF.

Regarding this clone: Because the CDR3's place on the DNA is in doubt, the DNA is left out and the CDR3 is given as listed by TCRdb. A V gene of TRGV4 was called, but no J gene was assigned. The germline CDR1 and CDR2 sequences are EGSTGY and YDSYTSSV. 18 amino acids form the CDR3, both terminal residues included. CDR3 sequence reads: CATWEKVIRNSLAVEQHF.

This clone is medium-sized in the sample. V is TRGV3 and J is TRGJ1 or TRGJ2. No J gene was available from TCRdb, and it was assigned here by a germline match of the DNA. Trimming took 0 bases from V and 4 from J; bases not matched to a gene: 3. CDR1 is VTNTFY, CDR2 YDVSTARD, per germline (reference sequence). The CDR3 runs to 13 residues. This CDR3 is CATWDRPYYKKLF. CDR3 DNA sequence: TGTGCCACCTGGGACAGGCCCTATTATAAGAAACTCTTT.

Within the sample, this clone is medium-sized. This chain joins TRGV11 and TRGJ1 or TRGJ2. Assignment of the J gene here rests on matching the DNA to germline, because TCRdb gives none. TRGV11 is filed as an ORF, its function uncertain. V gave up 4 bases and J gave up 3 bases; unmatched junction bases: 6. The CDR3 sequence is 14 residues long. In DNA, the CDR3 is TGTGCCTGCTGGATTAGACCCTGTTATTATAAGAAACTCTTT. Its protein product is CACWIRPCYYKKLF.

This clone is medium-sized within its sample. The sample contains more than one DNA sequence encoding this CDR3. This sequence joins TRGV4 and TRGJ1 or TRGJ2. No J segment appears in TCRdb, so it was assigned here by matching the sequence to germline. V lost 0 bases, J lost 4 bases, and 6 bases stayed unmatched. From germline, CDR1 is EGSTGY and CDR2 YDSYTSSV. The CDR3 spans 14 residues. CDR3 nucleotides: TGTGCCACCTGGGATGGGCCTGGGTATTATAAGAAACTCTTT. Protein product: CATWDGPGYYKKLF.

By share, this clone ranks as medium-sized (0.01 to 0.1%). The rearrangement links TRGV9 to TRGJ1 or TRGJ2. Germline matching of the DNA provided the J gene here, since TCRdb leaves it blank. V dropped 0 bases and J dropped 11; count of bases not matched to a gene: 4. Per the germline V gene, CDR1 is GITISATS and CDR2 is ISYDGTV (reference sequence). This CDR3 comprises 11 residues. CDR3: CALWEVQEKLF. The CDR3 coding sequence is TGTGCCTTGTGGGAGGTGCAGGAGAAACTCTTT.

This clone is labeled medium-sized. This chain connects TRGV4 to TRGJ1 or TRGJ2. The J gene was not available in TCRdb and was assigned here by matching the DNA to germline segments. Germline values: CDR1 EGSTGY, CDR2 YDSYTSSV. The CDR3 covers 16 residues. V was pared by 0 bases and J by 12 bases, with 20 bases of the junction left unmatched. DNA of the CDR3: TGTGCCACCTGGGATGGGCGAGTGGGTGGGCGGGGAATGAAACTCTTT. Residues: CATWDGRVGGRGMKLF.

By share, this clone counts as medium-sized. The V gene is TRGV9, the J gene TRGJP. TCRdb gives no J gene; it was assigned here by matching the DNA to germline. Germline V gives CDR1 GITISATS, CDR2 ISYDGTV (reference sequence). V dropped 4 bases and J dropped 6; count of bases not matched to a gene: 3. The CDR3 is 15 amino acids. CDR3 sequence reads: CALWDIELGKKIKVF. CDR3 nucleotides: TGTGCCTTGTGGGACATAGAGTTGGGCAAAAAAATCAAGGTATTT.

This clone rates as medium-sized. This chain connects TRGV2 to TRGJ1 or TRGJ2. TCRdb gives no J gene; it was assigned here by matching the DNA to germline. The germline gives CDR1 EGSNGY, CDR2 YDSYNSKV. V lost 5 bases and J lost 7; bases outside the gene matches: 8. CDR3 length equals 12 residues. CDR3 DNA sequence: TGTGCCACCTGGGGAAGGGGATATAAGAAACTCTTT. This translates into CATWGRGYKKLF.

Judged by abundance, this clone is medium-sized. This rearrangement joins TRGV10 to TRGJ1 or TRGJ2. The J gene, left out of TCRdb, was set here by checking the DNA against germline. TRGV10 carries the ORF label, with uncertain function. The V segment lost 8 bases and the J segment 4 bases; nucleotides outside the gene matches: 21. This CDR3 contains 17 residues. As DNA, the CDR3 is TGTGCTGCGTGGGATTATGGGCCCGATTATTTGTATTATAAGAAACTCTTT. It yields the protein CAAWDYGPDYLYYKKLF.

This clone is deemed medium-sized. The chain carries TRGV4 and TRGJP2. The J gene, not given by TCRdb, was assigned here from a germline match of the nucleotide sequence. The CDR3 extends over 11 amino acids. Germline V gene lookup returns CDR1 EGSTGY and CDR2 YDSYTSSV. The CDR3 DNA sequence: TGTGCTTATGGGAAGGATTGGATCAAGACGTTT. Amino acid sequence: CAYGKDWIKTF.

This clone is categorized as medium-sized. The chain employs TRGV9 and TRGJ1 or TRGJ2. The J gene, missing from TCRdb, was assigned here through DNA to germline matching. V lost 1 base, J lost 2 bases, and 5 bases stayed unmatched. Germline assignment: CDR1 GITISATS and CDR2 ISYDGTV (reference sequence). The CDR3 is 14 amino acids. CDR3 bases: TGTGCCTTGTGGGAGGTCCAAGATTATTATAAGAAACTCTTT. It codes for CALWEVQDYYKKLF.

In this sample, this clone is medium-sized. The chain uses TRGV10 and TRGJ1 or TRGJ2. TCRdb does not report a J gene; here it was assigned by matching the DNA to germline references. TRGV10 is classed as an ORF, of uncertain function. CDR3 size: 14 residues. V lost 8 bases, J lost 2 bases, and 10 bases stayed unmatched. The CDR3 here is CAAWDYKDYYKKLF. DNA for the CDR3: TGTGCTGCGTGGGATTATAAGGATTATTATAAGAAACTCTTT.

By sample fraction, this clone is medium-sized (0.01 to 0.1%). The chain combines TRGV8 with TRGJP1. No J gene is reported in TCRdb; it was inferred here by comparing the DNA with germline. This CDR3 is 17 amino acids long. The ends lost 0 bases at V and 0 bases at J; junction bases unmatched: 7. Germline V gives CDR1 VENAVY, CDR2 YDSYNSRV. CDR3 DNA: TGTGCCACCTGGGATAGGAAGGGGGATACCACTGGTTGGTTCAAGATATTT. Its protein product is CATWDRKGDTTGWFKIF.

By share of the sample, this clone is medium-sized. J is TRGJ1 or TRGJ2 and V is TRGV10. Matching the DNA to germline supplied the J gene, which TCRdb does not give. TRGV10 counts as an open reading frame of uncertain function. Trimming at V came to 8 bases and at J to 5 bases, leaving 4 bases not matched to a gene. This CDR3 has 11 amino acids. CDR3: CAAWEDYKKLF. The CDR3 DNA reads TGTGCTGCGTGGGAAGATTATAAGAAACTCTTT.

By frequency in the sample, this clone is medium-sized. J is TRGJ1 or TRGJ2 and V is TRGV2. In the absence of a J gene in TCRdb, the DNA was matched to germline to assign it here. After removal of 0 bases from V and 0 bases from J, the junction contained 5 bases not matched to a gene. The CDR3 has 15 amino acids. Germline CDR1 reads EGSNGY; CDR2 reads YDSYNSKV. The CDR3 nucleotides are TGTGCCACCTGGGACGGGCTCCAGAATTATTATAAGAAACTCTTT. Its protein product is CATWDGLQNYYKKLF.

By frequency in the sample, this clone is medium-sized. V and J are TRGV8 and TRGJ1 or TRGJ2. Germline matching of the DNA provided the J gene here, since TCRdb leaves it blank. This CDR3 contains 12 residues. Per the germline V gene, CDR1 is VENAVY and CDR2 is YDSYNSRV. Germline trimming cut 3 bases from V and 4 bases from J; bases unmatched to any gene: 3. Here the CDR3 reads CATWDVYYKKLF. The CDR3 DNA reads TGTGCCACCTGGGATGTATATTATAAGAAACTCTTT.